This T cell receptor beta chain stems from a study of T cell repertoires and HLA-DP antigens. The overall study: DNA input averaged about 220 ng in sorted CD137+CD4+ and about 1,200 ng in pre-culture CD4+.

This clone was seen a few times. Its specificity is unknown. The germline V gene has CDR1 MNHEY and CDR2 SVGAGI. CDR3 length equals 14 residues. After removal of 10 bases from V and 4 bases from J, the junction contained 8 bases not matched to a gene. Overall study findings and caveats: Clones undetected before culture averaged 36.3% against one allele and around 50% against the other. Naive and memory CD4+ repertoires were not analysed separately.

Method: immunoSEQ multiplex PCR; TCRdb's copy keeps in-frame clones and lacks some. The table shows about 73,000 clones, with around 80% occurring only once. Untouched CD4+ T cells were isolated by negative selection, averaging about 98% purity. The receptor was derived from a man aged 55 to 69 in good health and CMV-seronegative. The chain recombines TRBV6-5 with TRBJ1-1, with 11 bases fitting TRBD1. The sequenced sample was CD4+ T cells from PBMCs. The CDR3 DNA sequence: TGTGCCACCCGCGGGGACAGGGGGATCACTGAAGCTTTCTTT. Translating it yields CATRGDRGITEAFF.